The clone carrying this T cell receptor (beta chain) was found a few times. Its antigen is unknown. The sample originates from a study of shared clonotypes between healthy human individuals. Study results and caveats: Sequencing of the sorted subsets was shown by rarefaction to be incomplete despite large depth. The generation probabilities recorded for non-shared clonotypes fell below those of clonotypes shared by all four donors.

The run depth of the assay was deep. Per the original methods: Filtering of immunoSEQ junctional sequences could not match full-length read filtering. The table came from immunoSEQ multiplex PCR; TCRdb's copy has only in-frame clones and leaves some out. V and J calls and clone size are given by that table; D and trimming were obtained from the DNA. The table lists 2 million to 3 million clones, 93% of them singletons. Germline trimming cut 3 bases from V and 4 bases from J; bases unmatched to any gene: 2. This CDR3 is built from 14 residues. The germline gives CDR1 SGHDT, CDR2 YYEEEE. The material sequenced was naive CD4+ T cells from PBMCs. Regarding subset: CD45RA+ positively selected. This chain connects TRBV5-6 to TRBJ1-4; TRBD1 aligns across 8 bases. This clonotype was obtained from a man aged 18 to 30 in good health. Some clones in this sample may be carry-over from other donors' samples. The chain's CDR3 is CASSSDRVNEKLFF. The CDR3 DNA reads TGTGCCAGCAGCTCGGACAGGGTTAATGAAAAACTGTTTTTT.